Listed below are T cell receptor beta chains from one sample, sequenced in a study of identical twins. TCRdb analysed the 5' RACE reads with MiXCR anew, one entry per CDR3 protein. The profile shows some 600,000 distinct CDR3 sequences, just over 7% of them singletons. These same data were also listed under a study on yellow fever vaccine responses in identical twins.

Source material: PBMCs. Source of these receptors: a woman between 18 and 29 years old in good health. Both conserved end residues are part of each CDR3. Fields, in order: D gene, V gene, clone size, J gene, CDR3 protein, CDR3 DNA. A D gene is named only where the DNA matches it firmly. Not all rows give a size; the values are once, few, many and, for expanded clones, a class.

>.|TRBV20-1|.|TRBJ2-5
CSAREQGHAETQYF
TGCAGTGCTAGAGAGCAGGGCCACGCGGAGACCCAGTACTTC
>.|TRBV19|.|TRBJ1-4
CASSIDPRSTNEKLFF
TGTGCCAGTAGTATAGATCCACGGTCAACTAATGAAAAACTGTTTTTT
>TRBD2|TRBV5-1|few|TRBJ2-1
CASSTTGTSGSNEQFF
TGCGCCAGCAGCACGACGGGGACTAGCGGGAGCAATGAGCAGTTCTTC
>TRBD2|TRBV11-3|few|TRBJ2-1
CASSLGFGVAGTPFSSYNEQFF
TGTGCCAGCAGCTTAGGTTTCGGGGTAGCGGGGACACCTTTCAGCTCCTACAATGAGCAGTTCTTC
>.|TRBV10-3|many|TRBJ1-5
CAISDHTGAGGNQPQHF
TGTGCCATCAGTGACCATACTGGGGCAGGGGGCAATCAGCCCCAGCATTTT
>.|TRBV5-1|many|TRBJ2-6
CASSPYGLRETFSGANVLTF
TGCGCCAGCAGCCCTTACGGGCTCAGGGAAACCTTCTCTGGGGCCAACGTCCTGACTTTC
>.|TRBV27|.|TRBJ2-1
CASSFDASYNGQFF
TGTGCCAGCAGTTTTGACGCCTCCTACAATGGGCAGTTCTTC
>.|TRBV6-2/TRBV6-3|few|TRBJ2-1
CASSYSRQTLGNEQFF
TGTGCCAGCAGTTACTCAAGACAGACCCTTGGGAATGAGCAGTTCTTC
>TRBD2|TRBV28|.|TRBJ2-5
CASRTSWETQYF
TGTGCCAGCAGGACTAGCTGGGAGACCCAGTACTTC
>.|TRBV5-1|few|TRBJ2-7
CASSQSMGEQYF
TGCGCCAGCAGCCAGAGTATGGGGGAGCAGTACTTC
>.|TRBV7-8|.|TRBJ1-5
CASGAGAGRYSNQPQHF
TGTGCCAGTGGAGCGGGGGCTGGACGATATAGCAATCAGCCCCAGCATTTT
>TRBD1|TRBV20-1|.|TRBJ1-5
CSARGGQGASGNQPQHF
TGCAGTGCTAGAGGCGGCCAGGGGGCGTCTGGCAATCAGCCCCAGCATTTT
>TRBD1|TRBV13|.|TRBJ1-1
CASSLFRDRRETEAFF
TGTGCCAGCAGCTTATTCCGGGACAGGAGGGAAACTGAAGCTTTCTTT
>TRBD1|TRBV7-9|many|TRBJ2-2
CASRPGQGSTGELFF
TGTGCCAGCAGACCGGGACAGGGATCCACCGGGGAGCTGTTTTTT
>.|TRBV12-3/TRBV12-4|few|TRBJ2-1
CASTVQVSNEQFF
TGTGCCAGCACCGTACAGGTCTCCAATGAGCAGTTCTTC
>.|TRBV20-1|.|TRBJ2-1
CSAIAPISPEQFF
TGCAGTGCTATAGCCCCCATTAGCCCTGAGCAGTTCTTC
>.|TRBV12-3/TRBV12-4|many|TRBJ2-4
CASSLRGSGIQYF
TGTGCCAGCAGTTTAAGGGGGTCGGGCATTCAGTACTTC
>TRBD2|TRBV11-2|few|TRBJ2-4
CASSLIGSLGLAGGRNIQYF
TGTGCCAGCAGCTTAATCGGGTCTTTAGGACTAGCGGGGGGACGAAACATTCAGTACTTC
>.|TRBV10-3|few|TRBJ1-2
CAISGTTGGYYGYTF
TGTGCCATCAGTGGGACGACCGGGGGGTACTATGGCTACACCTTC
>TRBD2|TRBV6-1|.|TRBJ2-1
CASSEHPSPRLAPYNEQFF
TGTGCCAGCAGTGAGCACCCCTCCCCTCGACTAGCACCCTACAATGAGCAGTTCTTC
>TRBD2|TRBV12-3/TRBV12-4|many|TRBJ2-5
CASSPREKETQYF
TGTGCCAGCAGTCCGCGGGAGAAAGAGACCCAGTACTTC
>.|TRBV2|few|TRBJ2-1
CASKGLASNEQFF
TGTGCCAGCAAAGGACTGGCCTCCAATGAGCAGTTCTTC
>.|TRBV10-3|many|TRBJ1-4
CAIREAGDEKLFF
TGTGCCATCCGAGAAGCAGGCGATGAAAAACTGTTTTTT
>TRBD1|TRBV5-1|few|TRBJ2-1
CASSTEGADEQFF
TGCGCCAGCAGCACCGAGGGGGCGGATGAGCAGTTCTTC
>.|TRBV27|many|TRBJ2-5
CASSFEWETQYF
TGTGCCAGCAGTTTTGAATGGGAGACCCAGTACTTC
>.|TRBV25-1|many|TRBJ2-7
CASSATGRLSYEQYF
TGTGCCAGCAGTGCGACAGGCAGGCTTTCCTACGAGCAGTACTTC
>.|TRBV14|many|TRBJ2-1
CASSHWTSYNEQFF
TGTGCCAGCAGCCACTGGACAAGCTACAATGAGCAGTTCTTC